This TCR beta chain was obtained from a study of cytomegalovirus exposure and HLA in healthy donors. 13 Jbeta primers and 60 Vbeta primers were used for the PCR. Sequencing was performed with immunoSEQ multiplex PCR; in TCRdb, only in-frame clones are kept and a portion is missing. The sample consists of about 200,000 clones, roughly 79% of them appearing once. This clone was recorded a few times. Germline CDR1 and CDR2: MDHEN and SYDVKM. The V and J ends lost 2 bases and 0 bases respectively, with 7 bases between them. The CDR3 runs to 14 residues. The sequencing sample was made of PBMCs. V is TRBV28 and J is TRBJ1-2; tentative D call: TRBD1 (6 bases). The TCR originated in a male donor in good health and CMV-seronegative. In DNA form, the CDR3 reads TGTGCCAGCAGTTTACAGGGGACTAACTATGGCTACACCTTC. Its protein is CASSLQGTNYGYTF.